Presented here are 17 T cell receptor beta chains from one specimen sequenced in a study of technical replicates of blood from a handful of donors. Measured with immunoSEQ multiplex PCR; TCRdb has only the in-frame clones, and not every one. The sample consists of under 95,000 clones, about 90% of them appearing once. Input material: T cells isolated from PBMCs. These receptors came from a human donor in good health.

V usage is TRBV7-2 and J usage is TRBJ1-5, with a tentative D call TRBD1 (5 bases). V was shortened by 3 bases and J by 0 bases, with 18 bases between the two germline ends. The length of the CDR3 is 18 residues. Germline loops: CDR1 SGHTA, CDR2 FQGNSA. CDR3 nucleotides: TGTGCCAGCAGCTTTAATTGGGGGAGGGACCATAGCAATCAGCCCCAGCATTTT. Protein: CASSFNWGRDHSNQPQHF.

CDR3 region: CASSNLTLNTEAFF. The CDR3 region has the DNA TGTGCCAGCAGCAACCTAACTCTGAACACTGAAGCTTTCTTT. The chain couples TRBV7-9 to TRBJ1-1, with D hard to call. Looked up from germline, CDR1 is SEHNR and CDR2 is FQNEAQ (reference sequence). Between the trimmed V and J ends, which lost 5 bases and 0 bases, there was a span of 10 bases. This CDR3 comprises 14 residues.

This rearrangement joins TRBV6-4 to TRBJ2-2; D may be TRBD1 (5 bases). Germline CDR1 MRHNA, CDR2 SNTAGT. The length of the CDR3 is 14 residues. V lost 5 bases and J 1 base, leaving 8 bases between the germline ends. For the CDR3, the DNA is TGTGCCAGCAGTATCGACAGGAACACCGGGGAGCTGTTTTTT. It is translated as CASSIDRNTGELFF.

Only one count was recorded for this clone. The V gene is TRBV14, the J gene TRBJ2-7; 12 nucleotides line up with TRBD1. The V and J ends lost 2 bases and 6 bases, in that order; junction bases with no gene match: 5. From germline, CDR1 is SGHDN and CDR2 FVKESK. The CDR3 loop spans 15 amino acids. The CDR3 spells CASSQTGTGGAEQYF. CDR3 sequence (DNA): TGTGCCAGCAGCCAAACCGGGACAGGGGGCGCCGAGCAGTACTTC.

V and J are TRBV16 and TRBJ2-1; 9 positions agree with TRBD2. The V segment lost 4 bases and the J segment 5 bases; nucleotides outside the gene matches: 12. CDR1 KGHSY and CDR2 FQNENV come from the germline V gene. CDR3 size: 17 residues. The CDR3 DNA is TGTGCCAGCAGCCTCACCGCGACTAGCGGAAGAGACAATGAGCAGTTCTTC. Translation: CASSLTATSGRDNEQFF.

The rearrangement uses TRBV10-3 and TRBJ2-6, with 9 bases identical to TRBD1. Trimming took 8 bases from V and 2 from J; bases not matched to a gene: 4. CDR3 length: 15 amino acids. Germline CDR1 ENHRY, CDR2 SYGVKD. CDR3 DNA: TGTGCCATCCCTCGGGACAGGGCTGGGGCCAACGTCCTGACTTTC. This encodes CAIPRDRAGANVLTF.

V gene TRBV11-2 combines with J gene TRBJ2-6; D may be TRBD2 (6 bases). V was clipped by 3 bases and J by 0 bases, with 6 bases between them. CDR3 length equals 15 residues. The germline V gene has CDR1 SGHAT and CDR2 FQNNGV. CDR3: CASSFGSSGANVLTF. CDR3 coding DNA: TGTGCCAGCAGCTTCGGGAGCTCTGGGGCCAACGTCCTGACTTTC.

This sequence joins TRBV2 and TRBJ2-3; unclear D gene. The CDR3 totals 14 residues. V was pared by 5 bases and J by 3 bases, with 12 bases between. Germline V gene data show CDR1 as SNHLY and CDR2 as FYNNEI. The CDR3 DNA follows: TGTGCCAGCAGTCCCTTACGCGATACAGATACGCAGTATTTT. It codes for CASSPLRDTDTQYF.

The chain has TRBV7-9 and TRBJ2-1; 7 nucleotides agree with TRBD1. The length of the CDR3 is 18 residues. Germline V gene sequence: CDR1 SEHNR, CDR2 FQNEAQ (reference sequence). Trimming cost V 5 bases and J 9 bases; bases outside gene matches: 22. CDR3 sequence (DNA): TGTGCCAGCAGCATCGTCTCCTTAAAGGGGGCCCTACGGGGTGAGCAGTTCTTC. The encoded protein is CASSIVSLKGALRGEQFF.

This rearrangement joins TRBV28 to TRBJ2-6; the D gene is possibly TRBD2 (6 bases). The CDR3 is 15 amino acids. CDR1 is MDHEN and CDR2 is SYDVKM in the germline V gene. V was pared by 6 bases and J by 10 bases, with 19 bases between. The CDR3 loop reads CASSPDRGGINVLTF. The CDR3, as DNA: TGTGCCAGCAGCCCGGATAGGGGAGGCATAAACGTCCTGACTTTC.

V is TRBV27 and J is TRBJ1-2; 8 positions match TRBD1. Germline assignment: CDR1 MNHEY and CDR2 SMNVEV (reference sequence). V shed 0 bases and J 5 bases; nucleotides not matched to a gene: 5. CDR3 length equals 15 residues. The CDR3 nucleotides are TGTGCCAGCAGTTTATCGGCAGGGGGCGCTTATGGCTACACCTTC. Amino acids: CASSLSAGGAYGYTF.

The chain carries TRBV2 and TRBJ1-1; maybe TRBD1 (5 bases). CDR3 length: 14 residues. Germline CDR1 reads SNHLY; CDR2 reads FYNNEI. The V end lost 6 bases, the J end lost 6 bases, and 17 bases lay between the germline ends. CDR3 loop: CASRGGTGLAEAFF. The DNA of the CDR3 is TGTGCCAGCAGGGGGGGGACTGGTTTAGCTGAAGCTTTCTTT.

The CDR3 coding sequence is TGCGCCAGCAGCCCCCCGACAGGGGAGGCCTATGGCTACACCTTC. Amino acid sequence: CASSPPTGEAYGYTF. The rearrangement links TRBV5-1 to TRBJ1-2, with TRBD1 identical over 8 bases. The CDR3 sequence is 15 residues long. Germline assignment: CDR1 SGHRS and CDR2 YFSETQ. V gave up 4 bases and J gave up 4 bases; unmatched junction bases: 9.

This clone has only a few counts. This chain joins TRBV7-2 and TRBJ2-3; 14 bases align to TRBD2. Per germline, CDR1 SGHTA and CDR2 FQGNSA. The length of the CDR3 is 16 residues. V dropped 4 bases and J dropped 3; count of bases not matched to a gene: 3. CDR3 DNA sequence: TGTGCCAGCAGCTCACGGACTAGCGGGAGGACAGATACGCAGTATTTT. Its protein product is CASSSRTSGRTDTQYF.

V gene TRBV7-2 combines with J gene TRBJ2-2; no clear D. V was pared by 3 bases and J by 6 bases, with 8 bases between. Germline V CDR1 and CDR2: SGHTA, FQGNSA. This CDR3 region has 13 residues. CDR3 nucleotides: TGTGCCAGCAGCTTTGAGGTTTCCGGGGAGCTGTTTTTT. The encoded protein is CASSFEVSGELFF. Supplemented by reference TRBV7-2 and TRBJ2-2, the full variable domain reads GAGVSQSPSNKVTEKGKDVELRCDPISGHTALYWYRQSLGQGLEFLIYFQGNSAPDKSGLPSDRFSAERTGGSVSTLTIQRTQQEDSAVYLCASSFEVSGELFFGEGSRLTVL.

Only one count was recorded for this clone. The rearrangement links TRBV25-1 to TRBJ1-4; possibly TRBD1 for D (6 bases). The germline gives CDR1 MGHDK, CDR2 SYGVNS. The CDR3 is made up of 14 amino acids. The V and J ends lost 5 bases and 8 bases respectively, with 15 bases between them. CDR3 sequence (DNA): TGTGCCAGCAGTACCAGATACAGGGCCGAAAAACTGTTTTTT. Residues: CASSTRYRAEKLFF.

This chain connects TRBV15 to TRBJ2-5; TRBD2 is a possible D gene (5 bases). The CDR3 spans 13 residues. Germline values: CDR1 LNHNV, CDR2 YYDKDF (reference sequence). Trimming pared 5 bases from V and 5 bases from J, leaving 12 bases between. CDR3: CATSYGRGETQYF. CDR3 DNA sequence: TGTGCCACCAGCTACGGACGGGGTGAGACCCAGTACTTC. Supplemented by reference TRBV15 and TRBJ2-5, the full variable domain reads DAMVIQNPRYQVTQFGKPVTLSCSQTLNHNVMYWYQQKSSQAPKLLFHYYDKDFNNEADTPDNFQSRRPNTSFCFLDIRSPGLGDTAMYLCATSYGRGETQYFGPGTRLLVL.